The entry that follows covers one TCR beta chain sequence. Its cognate antigen is unknown. This sample was taken from a study of shared clonotypes between healthy human individuals. Points from the study as a whole: Against clonotypes common to all four donors, non-shared ones had lower generation probabilities.

Germline V gene sequence: CDR1 MDHEN, CDR2 SYDVKM. V lost 1 base and J lost 4, with 14 bases in between. This CDR3 has 16 residues. Using immunoSEQ multiplex PCR, the repertoire was profiled, and TCRdb retains in-frame clones only, with some absent. In the table there are roughly 2,500,000 clones, 90% to 95% of which are singletons. The receptor was isolated from a man between 18 and 35 years old in good health. Some clones in this sample may be carry-over from other donors' samples. The sequenced sample consisted of naive CD4+ T cells from PBMCs. Indicated subset: CD45RA+ positively selected. The J gene is TRBJ1-3, the V gene TRBV28; D is ambiguous. The CDR3 sequence: CASSLYQKRAGNTIYF. DNA for the CDR3: TGTGCCAGCAGTTTATACCAGAAACGGGCCGGAAACACCATATATTTT.